This is a list of T cell receptor beta chains from one sample in a study of cytomegalovirus exposure and HLA in healthy donors. Measured with immunoSEQ multiplex PCR; TCRdb has only the in-frame clones, and not every one. This sample has approximately 150,000 clones; roughly 80% occur once, and the top ten carry less than 2.5%. The sequenced sample consisted of PBMCs. The receptors originated from a male donor in good health and CMV-seronegative. Both conserved end residues are part of each CDR3.

TRBJ2-7	TRBV7-9	CASSWVEGAHEQYF
TRBJ1-3	TRBV4-1	CASSQDRSSGNTIYF
TRBJ2-7	TRBV19	CASSPRTSGEGEQYF
TRBJ2-1	TRBV4-1	CASSPDRGRNEQFF
TRBJ2-5	TRBV9	CASSVSNGLAGIETQYF
TRBJ2-3	TRBV7-9	CASSLAGLAGIDTQYF
TRBJ1-1	TRBV27	CASSQGNMNTEAFF
TRBJ2-1	TRBV30	CAWRRLAGTPEQFF
TRBJ1-2	TRBV7-8	CASSFRLRTVSYTF
TRBJ2-1	TRBV4-2	CASSQAGLIDNEQFF
TRBJ1-3	TRBV9	CASSVAETGVSGNTIYF
TRBJ1-6	TRBV10-2	CASSEGLSSSYNSPLHF
TRBJ2-7	TRBV27	CASSLRTAYEQYF
TRBJ2-5	TRBV5-1	CASSLGTSAQETQYF
TRBJ2-7	TRBV18	CASSPDRTAYEQYF
TRBJ2-6	TRBV30	CAWIQNGANVLTF
TRBJ1-2	TRBV5-1	CASSWTGGEGGYTF
NA	TRBV7-9	CASSLGQSKVEQYF
TRBJ1-1	TRBV7-9	CASSPRVQGANTEAFF
TRBJ1-1	TRBV6-5	CASSPFRHMNTEAFF
TRBJ1-4	TRBV6-1	CASSGTGEEKLFF
TRBJ2-1	TRBV5-4	CASSRGVDEQFF
TRBJ2-7	TRBV4-1	CASSQDSGFTYEQYF
TRBJ2-6	TRBV10-1	CASSESPQGNPGANVLTF
TRBJ2-3	TRBV30	CACRTSGLPTDTQYF
TRBJ2-1	TRBV10-2	CASSESELGRNEQFF
TRBJ1-3	TRBV5-1	CASSLAGGVGNTIYF
TRBJ2-2	TRBV19	CASSRGENTGELFF
TRBJ2-6	TRBV5-1	CASSSRTGNSGANVLTF
TRBJ1-1	TRBV5-5	CASSLVTGGGTEAFF
TRBJ2-7	TRBV6-6	CASREGAEQYF
TRBJ2-7	TRBV5-6	CASSLGGTYEQYF
TRBJ2-3	TRBV4-3	CASSQDIGLSTDTQYF
TRBJ2-6	TRBV11-2	CASSFTGGGYSGANVLTF
TRBJ1-5	TRBV6-6	CASSRGQGHQPQHF
TRBJ2-2	TRBV9	CASSVERPGHVRKNTGELFF
TRBJ2-1	TRBV27	CASSLEGLGNEQFF
TRBJ1-5	TRBV19	CASTRSGAQPQHF
TRBJ2-5	TRBV2	CASRNRQLQETQYF
TRBJ1-3	TRBV30	CAWNSRTGVSGNTIYF
TRBJ1-1	TRBV5-6	CASSFQVGTEAFF
TRBJ2-3	TRBV10-1	CASSRWESGDSPDTQYF
TRBJ2-7	TRBV27	CASSSGTVSYEQYF
TRBJ1-1	TRBV7-9	CASSSGGGTEAFF
TRBJ1-5	TRBV5-1	CASRPGTEGQPQHF
TRBJ2-3	TRBV5-4	CASSLPGQGTNTQYF
TRBJ2-1	TRBV7-8	CASSLDRSSYNEQFF
TRBJ1-2	TRBV19	CASSIDSGYGYTF